This note documents a single TCR beta chain sequence. TCRdb keeps only in-frame clones here, not all; method: immunoSEQ multiplex PCR. The repertoire holds around 300,000 clones, with 75% to 90% as singletons. In germline, CDR1 is SGHNT, CDR2 YYREEE (reference sequence). The CDR3 covers 15 residues. After removal of 4 bases from V and 2 bases from J, the junction contained 5 bases not matched to a gene. The data stem from a study of blood T cell repertoires in COVID-19. The sequence was obtained from a woman between 65 and 79 years old with acute or convalescent COVID-19. Sequenced sample: peripheral blood. The V gene is TRBV5-4, the J gene TRBJ2-5; 10 nucleotides line up with TRBD2. CDR3 sequence: CASSRGAGGQETQYF. DNA for the CDR3: TGTGCCAGCAGCAGGGGAGCGGGGGGGCAAGAGACCCAGTACTTC.